Listed below are T cell receptor beta chains from one sample, sequenced in a study of control samples from healthy donors and cancer patients. Profiled with immunoSEQ multiplex PCR; TCRdb holds only in-frame clones, not every one. The table records under 150,000 clones, approximately 94% of them present only once. Material for sequencing was blood. Source of these receptors: a man aged 30 to 45 in good health. The CDR3 runs from the conserved cysteine through the conserved F or W. The D gene is left open where the match is weak. A clone size is listed for some rows: how often the clone was seen (once, few, many), or a class if it is expanded.

j_call v_call clone_size d_call cdr3_aa
TRBJ1-3 TRBV4-3 - - CASSQDRTRQGDTIYF
TRBJ1-2 TRBV29-1 - - CSVETSVGYGYTF
TRBJ2-3 TRBV2 - - CASSPGLDTQYF
TRBJ1-5 TRBV19 - - CASSIPGDSNQPQHF
TRBJ2-5 TRBV27 - TRBD1 CASSSGTQGAYETQYF
TRBJ2-1 TRBV5-1 - - CASSLWQGSYNEQFF
TRBJ2-4 TRBV19 - - CASSIPGGLVQNIQYF
TRBJ2-1 TRBV28 - - CASSLDRPARSEQFF
TRBJ2-1 TRBV4-1 - TRBD2 CASSSLAGIYNEQFF
TRBJ2-2 TRBV6-5 once TRBD2 CASSKREVRTGELFF
TRBJ1-5 TRBV6-6 once - CASSYYGGSNQPQHF
TRBJ1-4 TRBV30 - - CAWSTGLGVNEKLFF
TRBJ2-4 TRBV5-1 - TRBD2 CASSPWTSGARGAKNIQYF
TRBJ1-5 TRBV6-2/TRBV6-3 once TRBD1 CASSYLGQGASNQPQHF
TRBJ1-5 TRBV15 - - CATREGSPYSNQPQHF
TRBJ2-2 TRBV28 - - CASSLSLYRELFF
TRBJ1-4 TRBV2 - - CASSTLMGEKLFF
TRBJ2-5 TRBV29-1 - - CSAARGQETQYF
TRBJ1-2 TRBV10-3 - - CAISEGRGYGYTF
TRBJ2-7 TRBV10-3 - TRBD1 CATMTPGQGPYEQYF
TRBJ2-5 TRBV7-6 - - CASSLIQETQYF
TRBJ1-6 TRBV4-3 - - CASSQEHQQGGGSPLHF
TRBJ1-1 TRBV7-9 - - CASSLGQGNTEAFF
TRBJ2-7 TRBV3-1/TRBV3-2 - TRBD1 CASSQGTGGTYEQYF
TRBJ2-7 TRBV7-2 once - CASSLAGEQYF
TRBJ2-3 TRBV4-2 - TRBD2 CASSLTSGPQADTQYF
TRBJ2-3 TRBV4-1 - TRBD2 CASSLSGGAGSTDTQYF
TRBJ1-2 TRBV12-3/TRBV12-4 - - CASSLALRYGYTF
TRBJ1-1 TRBV30 - - CAWSSGNTEAFF
TRBJ1-5 TRBV5-1 - - CASSLGDGGDQPQHF
TRBJ2-3 TRBV4-3 - - CASSQDWTRTDTQYF
TRBJ1-5 TRBV6-2/TRBV6-3 - TRBD1 CASSYSKGQPNQPQHF
TRBJ2-4 TRBV7-9 - - CASSSLKGLARNIQYF
TRBJ2-3 TRBV7-2 - TRBD2 CASSLVAGGADTQYF
TRBJ1-6 TRBV10-3 once - CAIRATLGQINSPLHF
TRBJ1-1 TRBV5-1 - - CASSSGQPNTEAFF
TRBJ2-7 TRBV12-3/TRBV12-4 - TRBD2 CASSIAGAYEQYF
TRBJ2-7 TRBV29-1 - TRBD1 CSVEGQVPYEQYF
TRBJ2-7 TRBV25-1 - - CASSSTRTQSSYEQYF